Listed below are T cell receptor beta chains from one sample, sequenced in a study of cytomegalovirus exposure and HLA in healthy donors. Method: immunoSEQ multiplex PCR; TCRdb's copy keeps in-frame clones and lacks some. The table records roughly 90,000 clones, approximately 93% of them present only once. Sequenced: PBMCs. The receptors originated from a woman aged 25 to 39 in good health and CMV-seropositive. Both conserved end residues are part of each CDR3. A D gene is named only where the DNA matches it firmly. A clone size is listed for some rows: how often the clone was seen (once, few, many), or a class if it is expanded.

clone size	D gene	J gene	V gene	CDR3 DNA	CDR3 protein
.	.	TRBJ1-1	TRBV5-4	TGTGCCAGCAGCTTGTACAGCTCAGAAGCTTTCTTT	CASSLYSSEAFF
.	TRBD1	TRBJ2-5	TRBV27	TGTGCCAGCAGTCTACAGGACAGGGTGGGGACCCAGTACTTC	CASSLQDRVGTQYF
.	TRBD1	TRBJ2-3	TRBV13	TGTGCCAGCAGCGCCCGGGACAGGGGGTCAGATACGCAGTATTTT	CASSARDRGSDTQYF
.	.	TRBJ2-3	TRBV2	TGTGCCAGCACTTGGGATGGGTATTGGACGGGAGAAACAGATACGCAGTATTTT	CASTWDGYWTGETDTQYF
once	TRBD2	TRBJ2-5	TRBV11-2	TGTGCCAGCAGCTTGTCTAGCGGGAGTCAAGGAGAGACCCAGTACTTC	CASSLSSGSQGETQYF
few	.	TRBJ2-2	TRBV11-2	TGTGCCAGCAGCTTAGCGGGGTTGGCCGGGGAGCTGTTTTTT	CASSLAGLAGELFF
once	TRBD2	TRBJ2-1	TRBV4-2	TGTGCCAGCAGCCGCCAACTCGGGGAAAGCGGGAATTTCTACAATGAGCAGTTCTTC	CASSRQLGESGNFYNEQFF
.	TRBD1	TRBJ2-3	TRBV30	TGTGCCTGGAGTTCTACAGGGGCCCTCGCTGGACTTAGTGGGGCGAATACGCAGTATTTT	CAWSSTGALAGLSGANTQYF
.	.	TRBJ1-4	TRBV14	TGTGCCAGCAGCCCACCCCGGACAGCAACTAATGAAAAACTGTTTTTT	CASSPPRTATNEKLFF
.	TRBD2	TRBJ2-7	TRBV5-4	TGTGCCAGCAGCGAGGGACTAAACCGATACGAGCAGTACTTC	CASSEGLNRYEQYF
.	.	TRBJ2-7	TRBV4-1	TGCGCCAGCAGCCAAGCTAGCACAGCCTACGAGCAGTACTTC	CASSQASTAYEQYF
once	.	TRBJ1-2	TRBV5-1	TGCGCCAGCAGCTTTACCACAGCTAACTATGGCTACACCTTC	CASSFTTANYGYTF
.	TRBD1	TRBJ2-5	TRBV27	TGTGCCAGTCTCGGGACAGGCCAAGAGACCCAGTACTTC	CASLGTGQETQYF
once	TRBD1	TRBJ1-2	TRBV5-1	TGCGCCAGCAGCTTCGGACAGGGGGCTAGGAGCTATGGCTACACCTTC	CASSFGQGARSYGYTF
.	.	TRBJ2-3	TRBV18	TGTGCCAGCTCAAAACTAGTTTGGACAGATACGCAGTATTTT	CASSKLVWTDTQYF
.	.	TRBJ2-7	TRBV10-3	TGTGCCATCAGTGCCGAGTCCGAGCAGTACTTC	CAISAESEQYF
.	.	TRBJ2-6	TRBV6-5	TGTGCCAGCAGTTACTCGGGCCAGACTGGGGCCAACGTCCTGACTTTC	CASSYSGQTGANVLTF
.	.	TRBJ2-3	TRBV6-6	TGTGCCAGCAGGGGGCTACCCACAGATACGCAGTATTTT	CASRGLPTDTQYF
.	TRBD2	TRBJ2-1	TRBV10-2	TGCGCCAGCAGTGGGGCACTAGCGGGAGAACGTGAGCAGTTCTTC	CASSGALAGEREQFF
.	.	TRBJ1-1	TRBV30	TGTGCCTGGAGTCCCCAGGGTGTATGGCACACTGAAGCTTTCTTT	CAWSPQGVWHTEAFF
.	TRBD2	TRBJ2-7	TRBV19	TGTGCCAGTAGTTTGGCTAGCGGGACCTACGAGCAGTACTTC	CASSLASGTYEQYF
.	.	TRBJ2-3	TRBV28	TGTGCCAGCAGGGGAGGAATGACAGATACGCAGTATTTT	CASRGGMTDTQYF
few	.	TRBJ1-5	TRBV7-9	TGTGCCAGCAGCTTAGGACAGACTAATCAGCCCCAGCATTTT	CASSLGQTNQPQHF
.	.	TRBJ2-4	TRBV28	TGTGCCAGCAGTTCACCCCAGATAGCCAAAAACATTCAGTACTTC	CASSSPQIAKNIQYF
.	.	TRBJ2-7	TRBV5-1	TGCGCCAGCAGCGATGAATCAGGGTCCGAGCAGTACTTC	CASSDESGSEQYF
.	TRBD1	TRBJ1-5	TRBV7-2	TGTGCCAGCAGCCCAGGGGGCGGGGGTAGCAATCAGCCCCAGCATTTT	CASSPGGGGSNQPQHF
.	TRBD1	TRBJ2-7	TRBV2	TGTGCCAGCAGTGCTAGGGACAGAAACTACGAGCAGTACTTC	CASSARDRNYEQYF
.	.	TRBJ1-4	TRBV27	TGTGCCAGCAGCTCCGCTATCACCGGGGTTAATGAAAAACTGTTTTTT	CASSSAITGVNEKLFF
.	TRBD1	TRBJ1-1	TRBV2	TGTGCCAGCGGAGGGGAAGAAAACAGGGGCATGAACACTGAAGCTTTCTTT	CASGGEENRGMNTEAFF
.	TRBD2	TRBJ2-7	TRBV9	TGTGCCAGCAGCGCAGCTGGGACTAGCGGGTCCTACGAGCAGTACTTC	CASSAAGTSGSYEQYF
.	TRBD1	TRBJ2-1	TRBV28	TGTGCCAGCAAATCCGACCTGGGACAGGGGGGTGAGCAGTTCTTC	CASKSDLGQGGEQFF
.	TRBD2	TRBJ2-7	TRBV19	TGTGCCAGTAGCCCGACTAGCGGGATCTACGAGCAGTACTTC	CASSPTSGIYEQYF
.	TRBD1	TRBJ2-7	TRBV12-5	TGTGCTAGTGGACCCGGGACAGGGTTCCACGAGCAGTACTTC	CASGPGTGFHEQYF
.	TRBD1	TRBJ2-2	TRBV19	TGTGCCAGTAGTATAGGAGGGGGCGGTTTATCTGGGGAGCTGTTTTTT	CASSIGGGGLSGELFF
.	.	TRBJ2-7	TRBV5-1	TGCGCCAGCTCGCCCGCAGGCTACGAGCAGTACTTC	CASSPAGYEQYF